These 32 T cell receptor beta chains were all obtained from the same sample, sequenced in a study of beta chain features in type 1 diabetes. General study points: A moderate, significant TCRB CDR3 shortening appeared in type 1 diabetes across four CD4+ subsets.

Antigens of these TCRs are unknown. Reverse transcription of all isolated RNA meant that expressed TCRB transcripts were sequenced. Repertoires were generated with immunoSEQ multiplex PCR, while TCRdb's copy carries only in-frame clones and drops some. The sample has approximately 600,000 clones, roughly 12% seen once. The sequencing sample was made of naive CD4+ T cells from blood. The receptors derive from a man aged 30-40 years with type 1 diabetes.

The gene calls are TRBV5-6 and TRBJ1-2; the D gene is possibly TRBD1 (5 bases). The CDR3 has 14 amino acids. Per germline, CDR1 SGHDT and CDR2 YYEEEE. V lost 0 bases and J 2 bases, leaving 8 bases between the germline ends. For the CDR3, the DNA is TGTGCCAGCAGCTTGGTGCAGGGAAACTATGGCTACACCTTC. Protein: CASSLVQGNYGYTF. Filled out from reference TRBV5-6 and TRBJ1-2, the complete variable domain reads DAGVTQSPTHLIKTRGQQVTLRCSPKSGHDTVSWYQQALGQGPQFIFQYYEEEERQRGNFPDRFSGHQFPNYSSELNVNALLLGDSALYLCASSLVQGNYGYTFGSGTRLTVV.

The gene calls are TRBV6-5 and TRBJ1-5, with TRBD1 as a possible D gene (5 bases). V was trimmed by 5 bases and J by 3 bases, leaving 11 bases between them. Germline-derived CDR1 and CDR2 are MNHEY and SVGAGI. This CDR3 has 14 amino acids. The CDR3 DNA reads as TGTGCCAGCAGTCGACAGAGTCACAATCAGCCCCAGCATTTT. It specifies CASSRQSHNQPQHF.

A few counts support this clone. The CDR3 nucleotides are TGTGCTAGTGGTTTGGTACGCGGGACAGGCAGCACAGATACGCAGTATTTT. Translated: CASGLVRGTGSTDTQYF. This chain joins TRBV12-5 and TRBJ2-3; 8 bases are a match to TRBD1. The CDR3 length is 17 residues. Germline-derived CDR1 and CDR2 are LGHNT and FRNRAP. V lost 0 bases, J lost 0 bases, and 5 bases stayed unmatched. The full variable domain, its missing parts supplied by reference TRBV12-5 and TRBJ2-3, is DARVTQTPRHKVTEMGQEVTMRCQPILGHNTVFWYRQTMMQGLELLAYFRNRAPLDDSGMPKDRFSAEMPDATLATLKIQPSEPRDSAVYFCASGLVRGTGSTDTQYFGPGTRLTVL.

The chain combines TRBV7-2 with TRBJ2-2; 7 bases align to TRBD2. CDR1 and CDR2 (germline): SGHTA, FQGNSA. The length of the CDR3 is 16 residues. With 5 bases clipped from V and 3 bases from J, the junction kept 9 bases outside the gene matches. As DNA, the CDR3 is TGTGCCAGCAGCCGGACGGACCGGGAGGACACCGGGGAGCTGTTTTTT. Translating gives CASSRTDREDTGELFF.

This chain joins TRBV5-1 and TRBJ1-1; 7 bases line up with TRBD1. Germline V gives CDR1 SGHRS, CDR2 YFSETQ. This CDR3 region has 15 residues. V lost 0 bases, J lost 5 bases, and 7 bases stayed unmatched. The CDR3 bases are TGCGCCAGCAGCTTGGGGGACAGTGGAAGGACTGAAGCTTTCTTT. Translating it yields CASSLGDSGRTEAFF.

This sequence joins TRBV11-2 and TRBJ2-7, with 8 bases matching TRBD2. Per the germline V gene, CDR1 is SGHAT and CDR2 is FQNNGV. The V gene end was trimmed by 4 bases and the J gene end by 4 bases; junction bases not matched to a gene: 9. This CDR3 comprises 15 residues. The CDR3 sequence is CASSSRGGRAYEQYF. CDR3 nucleotide sequence: TGTGCCAGCAGCTCCCGGGGGGGGCGCGCGTACGAGCAGTACTTC.

The rearrangement uses TRBV7-9 and TRBJ2-5; TRBD2 might be the D (6 bases). Deletions cut 5 bases from V and 5 bases from J, with 15 bases between. This CDR3 region has 14 residues. CDR1 is SEHNR and CDR2 is FQNEAQ in the germline V gene (reference sequence). CDR3 loop: CASSLGSGFETQYF. For the CDR3, the DNA is TGTGCCAGCAGCCTAGGGAGCGGGTTTGAGACCCAGTACTTC. Full variable domain (outside the CDR3, taken from reference TRBV7-9 and TRBJ2-5): DTGVSQNPRHKITKRGQNVTFRCDPISEHNRLYWYRQTLGQGPEFLTYFQNEAQLEKSRLLSDRFSAERPKGSFSTLEIQRTEQGDSAMYLCASSLGSGFETQYFGPGTRLLVL.

This clone was detected only a few times. Additional DNA sequences in this sample encode the identical CDR3. This chain joins TRBV7-2 and TRBJ2-6, with TRBD2 as a possible D gene (6 bases). CDR1 is SGHTA, CDR2 FQGNSA, per germline. Trimming left V 1 base short and J 1 base short, with 11 bases between. This CDR3 has 17 residues. This CDR3 reads CASSLVFGGSGANVLTF. For the CDR3, the DNA is TGTGCCAGCAGCTTAGTTTTTGGAGGGTCTGGGGCCAACGTCCTGACTTTC.

This clone has more than one count but fewer than ten. The rearrangement joins TRBV2 to TRBJ2-6; TRBD1 agrees at 8 bases. The CDR3 is 17 residues long. V trimming: 6 bases; J trimming: 0 bases; junction bases outside the gene matches: 7. Germline values: CDR1 SNHLY, CDR2 FYNNEI. As DNA, the CDR3 is TGTGCCAGCAGGGGGGACAGGCCGGACTCTGGGGCCAACGTCCTGACTTTC. Encoded protein: CASRGDRPDSGANVLTF.

This chain joins TRBV6-6 and TRBJ2-2, with D perhaps TRBD1 (6 bases). CDR1 and CDR2 (germline): MNHNY, SVGAGI (reference sequence). The CDR3 sequence is 14 residues long. V was shortened by 6 bases and J by 6 bases, with 14 bases between the two germline ends. The CDR3 region is CASSPNRVSGELFF. The CDR3 region has the DNA TGTGCCAGCAGCCCGAACAGGGTATCCGGGGAGCTGTTTTTT.

This clone showed up just a few times. The chain employs TRBV5-4 and TRBJ2-5; perhaps TRBD1 as D (5 bases). Trimming removed 4 bases at V and 3 bases at J, with 19 bases between. The CDR3 is made up of 16 amino acids. Germline lookup yields CDR1 SGHNT and CDR2 YYREEE (reference sequence). The CDR3 reads CASSLNLGQAEETQYF. DNA for the CDR3: TGTGCCAGCAGCCTAAATTTGGGGCAGGCCGAAGAGACCCAGTACTTC.

J is TRBJ1-2 and V is TRBV27, with TRBD1 as a possible D gene (6 bases). Trimming shortened V by 6 bases and J by 6 bases, and 14 bases separated the two germline ends. Germline values: CDR1 MNHEY, CDR2 SMNVEV (reference sequence). The CDR3 totals 13 residues. The CDR3 here is CASSLVGGDGYTF. The CDR3 DNA reads TGTGCCAGCAGCTTAGTGGGGGGCGATGGCTACACCTTC.

The CDR3 loop reads CSASRSETQYF. The CDR3 bases are TGCAGTGCTAGTAGGTCAGAGACCCAGTACTTC. V and J are TRBV20-1 and TRBJ2-5; D gene unclear. Trimming left V 3 bases short and J 4 bases short, with 6 bases between. The CDR3 length is 11 residues. Germline lookup yields CDR1 DFQATT and CDR2 SNEGSKA (reference sequence).

The chain joins TRBV7-9 to TRBJ2-1, with 8 bases identical to TRBD1. Unmatched junction bases numbered 5, after V lost 5 bases and J lost 2 bases. This CDR3 comprises 15 residues. Germline V gene sequence: CDR1 SEHNR, CDR2 FQNEAQ (reference sequence). The CDR3 sequence: CASSALQGAYNEQFF. CDR3 DNA: TGTGCCAGCAGCGCACTACAGGGGGCCTACAATGAGCAGTTCTTC.

A few counts support this clone. The chain carries TRBV29-1 and TRBJ1-2; perhaps TRBD1 as D (6 bases). The CDR3 spans 12 residues. V lost 3 bases and J lost 3, with 8 bases in between. Germline V gene lookup returns CDR1 SQVTM and CDR2 ANQGSEA. CDR3 in amino acids: CSVEGTHYGYTF. The CDR3 nucleotides read TGCAGCGTTGAGGGGACACACTATGGCTACACCTTC.

Concerning this clone: The same CDR3 is also encoded by other DNA sequences in this sample. This rearrangement joins TRBV9 to TRBJ2-5; 12 nucleotides match TRBD2. Germline CDR1 reads SGDLS; CDR2 reads YYNGEE. The J segment lost 1 base and the V segment lost 0 bases, leaving 1 base of the junction unmatched. This CDR3 contains 16 residues. The CDR3 protein is CASSVGTSGAQETQYF. DNA of the CDR3: TGTGCCAGCAGCGTAGGGACTAGCGGGGCCCAAGAGACCCAGTACTTC.

This clone has just a few counts. The rearrangement uses TRBV6-5 and TRBJ1-6; no clear D gene. The CDR3 loop spans 14 amino acids. Germline CDR1 reads MNHEY; CDR2 reads SVGAGI. With 6 bases removed from V and 2 bases from J, the gap between germline ends came to 8 bases. In DNA form, the CDR3 reads TGTGCCAGCAGCCCGACCCCCTATAATTCACCCCTCCACTTT. It translates to CASSPTPYNSPLHF.

To note about this clone: Other DNA sequences in the sample encode the same CDR3. The chain links TRBV29-1 to TRBJ1-2; no clear D. V was pared by 4 bases and J by 0 bases, with 3 bases between. CDR3 length: 11 amino acids. CDR1 is SQVTM and CDR2 is ANQGSEA in the germline V gene. This CDR3 reads CSVVSNYGYTF. The CDR3 nucleotides are TGCAGCGTTGTGTCTAACTATGGCTACACCTTC.

The J gene is TRBJ2-2, the V gene TRBV6-5; 8 bases agree with TRBD1. This CDR3 has 13 amino acids. The germline V gene has CDR1 MNHEY and CDR2 SVGAGI. The J segment lost 5 bases and the V segment lost 8 bases, leaving 4 bases of the junction unmatched. CDR3 sequence: CASRTGITGELFF. CDR3 bases: TGTGCCAGCCGGACAGGGATTACCGGGGAGCTGTTTTTT.

This clone was seen a few times. The rearrangement uses TRBV7-9 and TRBJ2-5; the D call may be TRBD1 or TRBD2 (5 bases each). Germline-derived CDR1 and CDR2 are SEHNR and FQNEAQ (reference sequence). V lost 0 bases, J lost 12 bases, and 14 bases lay in between. This CDR3 is built from 13 residues. CDR3 residues: CASSLAQRDEKYF. The CDR3 coding sequence is TGTGCCAGCAGCTTAGCGCAAAGGGACGAGAAGTACTTC.

This clone was seen a handful of times. The chain uses TRBV6-5 and TRBJ2-5; tentatively, D is TRBD2 (5 bases). V gave up 0 bases and J gave up 3 bases, with 14 bases separating them. The CDR3 loop spans 16 amino acids. The germline V gene has CDR1 MNHEY and CDR2 SVGAGI. The CDR3 is CASSYSMSRLKETQYF. As DNA, the CDR3 is TGTGCCAGCAGTTACTCGATGAGCCGACTAAAAGAGACCCAGTACTTC.

The DNA for the CDR3 is TGTGCTAGTGGCGACCTCTCGGGACAGCAAGAGACCCAGTACTTC. As protein: CASGDLSGQQETQYF. This rearrangement joins TRBV12-5 to TRBJ2-5; 7 nucleotides align to TRBD1. The V and J ends lost 6 bases and 2 bases, in that order; junction bases with no gene match: 9. The germline V gene has CDR1 LGHNT and CDR2 FRNRAP. There are 15 residues in the CDR3.

This clone was observed a few times. The V and J genes are TRBV7-2 and TRBJ2-3, with TRBD2 identical over 7 bases. The CDR3 spans 16 residues. V trimming: 1 base; J trimming: 0 bases; junction bases outside the gene matches: 4. The germline V gene encodes CDR1 SGHTA and CDR2 FQGNSA. The CDR3 region is CASSLVSGASTDTQYF. Here the CDR3 DNA reads TGTGCCAGCAGCTTAGTAAGCGGGGCGAGCACAGATACGCAGTATTTT.

The chain uses TRBV5-1 and TRBJ2-7; 9 bases agree with TRBD2. Germline V gene data show CDR1 as SGHRS and CDR2 as YFSETQ. The length of the CDR3 is 13 residues. The V and J ends lost 4 bases and 5 bases, in that order; junction bases with no gene match: 4. The CDR3 nucleotides are TGCGCCAGCAGCATCCTAGCGGGAAACGAGCAGTACTTC. Protein: CASSILAGNEQYF.

This clone was seen only a few times. The genes are TRBV7-9 and TRBJ2-4; D may be TRBD1 or TRBD2 (5 bases each). The CDR3 consists of 15 residues. V lost 0 bases to trimming and J lost 8 bases, with 14 bases between them. Germline V gene sequence: CDR1 SEHNR, CDR2 FQNEAQ (reference sequence). This CDR3 is CASSLALGEQYIQYF. The CDR3 region has the DNA TGTGCCAGCAGCTTAGCCTTGGGGGAGCAGTACATTCAGTACTTC.

The chain recombines TRBV28 with TRBJ2-2, with TRBD2 as a possible D gene (5 bases). Per germline, CDR1 MDHEN and CDR2 SYDVKM. Trimming removed 2 bases from V and 9 bases from J, with 10 bases in between. The CDR3 sequence is 13 residues long. The CDR3 loop reads CASSLRGLRELFF. DNA of the CDR3: TGTGCCAGCAGTTTACGCGGACTCCGGGAGCTGTTTTTT.

The genes are TRBV6-5 and TRBJ2-7; D gene unclear. This CDR3 spans 14 amino acids. Germline assignment: CDR1 MNHEY and CDR2 SVGAGI. V lost 5 bases and J 5 bases, leaving 16 bases between the germline ends. CDR3 amino acids: CASSKNRAMNEQYF. DNA for the CDR3: TGTGCCAGCAGTAAGAACCGGGCGATGAACGAGCAGTACTTC.

V and J are TRBV19 and TRBJ1-5; D is unresolved. The CDR3 loop spans 15 amino acids. V lost 2 bases and J lost 0, with 8 bases in between. Germline assignment: CDR1 LNHDA and CDR2 SQIVND (reference sequence). Here the CDR3 DNA reads TGTGCCAGTAGTATAACACAGTATAGCAATCAGCCCCAGCATTTT. Its translation: CASSITQYSNQPQHF.

This clone came up a few times. The chain recombines TRBV27 with TRBJ2-1, with TRBD2 identical over 8 bases. CDR3 length equals 15 residues. Germline V gene lookup returns CDR1 MNHEY and CDR2 SMNVEV (reference sequence). V was pared by 1 base and J by 12 bases, with 11 bases of the junction left unmatched. This chain's CDR3 is CASSLWATSGSGQFF. CDR3 sequence (DNA): TGTGCCAGCAGTTTATGGGCCACTAGCGGATCAGGGCAGTTCTTC.

As for this clone: This same CDR3 is encoded by further DNA sequences in the sample. This chain connects TRBV9 to TRBJ1-3; D not resolved. The germline V and J ends were trimmed by 0 bases and 0 bases, with 7 bases remaining between them. Germline V gene data show CDR1 as SGDLS and CDR2 as YYNGEE. CDR3 length: 15 residues. The CDR3 DNA sequence: TGTGCCAGCAGCGTAGCGAGTTCCTCTGGAAACACCATATATTTT. Translation gives CASSVASSSGNTIYF. Drawing the rest from reference TRBV9 and TRBJ1-3, the complete variable domain is DSGVTQTPKHLITATGQRVTLRCSPRSGDLSVYWYQQSLDQGLQFLIQYYNGEERAKGNILERFSAQQFPDLHSELNLSSLELGDSALYFCASSVASSSGNTIYFGEGSWLTVV.

V and J are TRBV7-2 and TRBJ1-2; possibly TRBD1 for D (5 bases). The CDR3 consists of 17 residues. V was pared by 3 bases and J by 3 bases, with 20 bases between. Germline loops: CDR1 SGHTA, CDR2 FQGNSA. The CDR3 is CASSFGRDGLRDYGYTF. DNA for the CDR3: TGTGCCAGCAGCTTCGGGAGGGACGGACTCCGGGACTATGGCTACACCTTC.

The chain joins TRBV6-5 to TRBJ1-5; D is uncertain. Trimming stripped 2 bases from V and 6 bases from J, with 8 bases between. There are 13 residues in the CDR3. Germline V CDR1 and CDR2: MNHEY, SVGAGI. The CDR3 protein is CASSYDRAQPQHF. The CDR3, as DNA: TGTGCCAGCAGTTACGACCGGGCTCAGCCCCAGCATTTT.